Listed below are T cell receptor beta chains from one sample, sequenced in a study of OX40 agonist ivuxolimab in advanced cancers. TCRdb keeps only in-frame clones here, not all; method: immunoSEQ multiplex PCR. The sample consists of roughly 48,000 clones, about 83% of them appearing once. The sequencing here drew on CD4+ or CD8+ T cells sorted from blood, taken in a trial of the OX40 agonist ivuxolimab. Receptor source: an adult with an advanced solid tumor such as melanoma, head and neck, liver or kidney cancer. Both conserved end residues are part of each CDR3. Some rows have no size entry. The others give once, few or many, or a class for an expanded clone.

cdr3_length	v_call	clone_size	cdr3_aa
16	TRBV4-3	NA	CASSQNQPGLGGELFF
14	TRBV11-2	NA	CASSLDPRGIEQFF
16	TRBV7-2	NA	CASSLSGRADTDTQYF
16	TRBV5-1	NA	CASSQLGTAAPGELFF
14	TRBV6-6	NA	CASSYYGQPYGYTF
15	TRBV21-1	NA	CASNPPPRDTYEQYF
14	TRBV19	few	CASSIGTGANVLTF
15	TRBV7-8	NA	CASSLATTYNSPLHF
14	TRBV19	once	CASSIAADSLEQYF
15	TRBV4-1	NA	CASSQGGQNQETQYF
12	TRBV7-8	few	CASSLLGFEAFF
13	TRBV6-4	NA	CASSSQVNTEAFF
13	TRBV27	once	CASSFEGAREAFF
16	TRBV9	NA	CASSVGTGLRNSPLHF
15	TRBV7-2	NA	CASSPTPQEAYEQYF
19	TRBV4-3	NA	CASSQVPGLAGAATDTQYF
15	TRBV30	NA	CAWSTKVGRNTEAFF
13	TRBV5-1	NA	CASSLAGYETQYF
16	TRBV4-1	medium-sized	CASSQEGTGITQPQHF
13	TRBV2	NA	CASHLGANQPQHF
15	TRBV4-3	NA	CASSQDPVSRETQYF
13	TRBV7-8	few	CASRRGTQETQYF
13	TRBV29-1	NA	CSGIAGVGDTQYF
16	TRBV4-1	NA	CASSQGGQGLTDTQYF
14	TRBV5-1	NA	CASSKTRGIDTQYF
13	TRBV7-7	few	CASSRGLSNEQFF
17	TRBV2	NA	CASIPGGAGFAKNIQYF
13	TRBV7-2	NA	CASSHGGGLEQYF
15	TRBV5-8	NA	CASRIIGRTSHGYTF
14	TRBV30	NA	CAWSVGGLGTEAFF
13	TRBV5-1	NA	CASRGLATGELFF